A selection of T cell receptor beta chains follows, all from one sample in a study of T cells in Graves' hyperthyroidism and ophthalmopathy. TCRdb analysed the multiplex PCR reads with MiXCR anew, one entry per CDR3 protein. The repertoire consists of approximately 600,000 distinct CDR3 sequences, with roughly 15% occurring once and the leading ten covering 3.5% to 4.5%. The material sequenced was blood. All receptors derive from a woman aged 35 to 49 with Graves' ophthalmopathy. CDR3s include the opening cysteine and the closing phenylalanine or tryptophan. Fields, in order: clone size, CDR3 length, V gene, J gene, D gene, CDR3 protein, CDR3 DNA. A D gene is named only where the DNA matches it firmly. A clone size is listed for some rows: how often the clone was seen (once, few, many), or a class if it is expanded.

>many|14|TRBV24-1|TRBJ2-7|.
CATSDSGITYEQYF
TGTGCCACCAGTGATTCCGGGATCACCTACGAGCAGTACTTC
>.|14|TRBV6-1|TRBJ1-1|TRBD1
CAGGDRGQDTEAFF
TGTGCCGGCGGAGACAGGGGGCAGGACACTGAAGCTTTCTTT
>many|14|TRBV2|TRBJ2-4|TRBD2
CASREDRGLNIQYF
TGTGCCAGCCGGGAGGATAGGGGCTTGAACATTCAGTACTTC
>.|16|TRBV28|TRBJ1-5|TRBD1
CASSPRDRGLHQPQHF
TGTGCCAGCAGTCCAAGGGACAGGGGGCTCCATCAGCCCCAGCATTTT
>.|13|TRBV6-2/TRBV6-3|TRBJ2-7|TRBD2
CARGTSGIDEQYF
TGTGCCAGGGGGACTAGCGGGATCGACGAGCAGTACTTC
>.|14|TRBV20-1|TRBJ2-7|TRBD1
CSARRGQGGHEQYF
TGCAGTGCTAGGAGGGGACAGGGGGGCCACGAGCAGTACTTC
>.|15|TRBV28|TRBJ1-2|.
CASRGGGFGGCGYTF
TGTGCCAGTAGGGGTGGGGGGTTTGGTGGCTGTGGCTACACCTTC
>many|14|TRBV7-8|TRBJ1-5|.
CASSLVAGEQPQHF
TGTGCCAGCAGCTTAGTGGCAGGTGAACAGCCCCAGCATTTT
>many|13|TRBV29-1|TRBJ1-1|.
CSVVPRLNTEAFF
TGCAGCGTTGTTCCCAGGCTGAACACTGAAGCTTTCTTT
>many|14|TRBV9|TRBJ1-3|.
CASSVDRSGNTIYF
TGTGCCAGCAGCGTAGATCGGTCTGGAAACACCATATATTTT
>many|15|TRBV6-5|TRBJ2-7|TRBD1
CASSYAGTASYEQYF
TGTGCCAGCAGTTACGCCGGGACAGCATCCTACGAGCAGTACTTC
>many|16|TRBV28|TRBJ1-5|.
CASSLRGMKGNQPQHF
TGTGCCAGCAGCCTGAGGGGTATGAAGGGCAATCAGCCCCAGCATTTT
>once|15|TRBV11-2|TRBJ2-2|.
CPSSLELPAIGELFF
TGTCCCAGCAGCTTAGAACTACCGGCGATCGGGGAGCTGTTTTTT